Below are 2 T cell receptor beta chains sequenced from a single sample in a study of blood T cell repertoires in COVID-19. Using immunoSEQ multiplex PCR, the repertoire was profiled, and TCRdb retains in-frame clones only, with some absent. The data show more than 200,000 clones, around 81% seen once. The sequencing input was PBMCs or T cells enriched from blood (not recorded which). These receptors were obtained from a man aged 25 to 45 with acute COVID-19.

The chain carries TRBV2 and TRBJ2-7, with TRBD1 matching 10 bases. With V trimmed by 4 bases and J by 1 base, 7 bases remained unmatched. The CDR3 length is 16 residues. Germline loops: CDR1 SNHLY, CDR2 FYNNEI. The chain's CDR3 is CASSGQGAVLSYEQYF. The CDR3 region has the DNA TGTGCCAGCAGTGGACAGGGGGCCGTTTTATCCTACGAGCAGTACTTC.

This chain links TRBV7-2 with TRBJ2-3; 13 bases are a match to TRBD2. Germline V CDR1 and CDR2: SGHTA, FQGNSA. This CDR3 is built from 17 residues. J lost 6 bases, V lost 5 bases, and 11 bases had no gene match. Here the CDR3 DNA reads TGTGCCAGCAGCGGGGGGACTAGCGGGGCTTTATGGGATACGCAGTATTTT. It codes for CASSGGTSGALWDTQYF.